Below are 11 T cell receptor beta chains sequenced from a single sample in a study of cytomegalovirus exposure and HLA in healthy donors. With 60 Vbeta and 13 Jbeta primers, the PCR was carried out. Sequencing used immunoSEQ multiplex PCR; TCRdb keeps in-frame clones, though not all of them. The sample records 180,000 or so clones, 75% to 90% being singletons. The sample comprised PBMCs. All receptors come from a man aged 18 to 35 in good health and CMV-seropositive.

This clone was seen more than once but under ten times. V gene TRBV7-2 combines with J gene TRBJ1-3, with D maybe TRBD1 (6 bases). V lost 2 bases and J 8 bases, leaving 13 bases between the germline ends. In germline, CDR1 is SGHTA, CDR2 FQGNSA. The length of the CDR3 is 14 residues. CDR3 nucleotides: TGTGCCAGCAGCTTAAGGTTCTGGACAGACACCATATATTTT. Its translation: CASSLRFWTDTIYF.

The chain links TRBV27 to TRBJ2-7; a possible D gene is TRBD1 (6 bases). Germline values: CDR1 MNHEY, CDR2 SMNVEV (reference sequence). V gave up 3 bases and J gave up 3 bases, with 12 bases separating them. The CDR3 has 14 residues. CDR3 nucleotide sequence: TGTGCCAGCAGTTTTGGGGGCAGAAACTACGAGCAGTACTTC. Its translation is CASSFGGRNYEQYF.

The CDR3 loop reads CASSVGTSSYEQYF. The CDR3 DNA reads as TGTGCCAGCAGCGTCGGGACATCCTCCTACGAGCAGTACTTC. The rearrangement joins TRBV5-4 to TRBJ2-7; a possible D gene is TRBD1 (6 bases). With 4 bases removed from V and 0 bases from J, the gap between germline ends came to 11 bases. The CDR3 totals 14 residues. CDR1 and CDR2 from the germline V gene are SGHNT and YYREEE (reference sequence).

The V gene is TRBV29-1, the J gene TRBJ1-2, with TRBD1 matching over 9 bases. Losses at the gene ends were 2 bases for V and 4 bases for J; bases not matched to a gene: 14. The length of the CDR3 is 17 residues. Germline CDR1 reads SQVTM; CDR2 reads ANQGSEA. DNA of the CDR3: TGCAGCGTTGAACACAGGAAGGGACAGGGAATGGTCTATGGCTACACCTTC. Translated: CSVEHRKGQGMVYGYTF.

CDR3 protein: CASSPTRQVDTQYF. Written as DNA, the CDR3 is TGTGCCAGCTCACCCACTAGACAAGTAGATACGCAGTATTTT. V usage is TRBV18 and J usage is TRBJ2-3; a weak D match, TRBD2 (5 bases). The CDR3 totals 14 residues. Trimming took off 3 bases at V and 5 bases at J, with 12 bases between the two ends. Germline V gives CDR1 KGHSH, CDR2 LQKENI.

The rearrangement links TRBV5-1 to TRBJ1-1, with 7 positions matching TRBD1. V was pared by 2 bases and J by 1 base, with 5 bases of the junction left unmatched. This CDR3 is 15 amino acids long. The V gene's germline CDR1 is SGHRS and CDR2 YFSETQ. CDR3 residues: CASSLLGGPNTEAFF. Here the CDR3 DNA reads TGCGCCAGCAGCTTATTAGGGGGCCCGAACACTGAAGCTTTCTTT.

This clone was detected only a few times. The V and J genes are TRBV19 and TRBJ1-1, with 7 bases aligning to TRBD1. This CDR3 has 12 residues. Germline V gives CDR1 LNHDA, CDR2 SQIVND (reference sequence). V lost 3 bases and J lost 8; bases outside the gene matches: 3. The CDR3, as DNA: TGTGCCAGTAGTATCCGAGGGGGCGAAGCTTTCTTT. Translated: CASSIRGGEAFF.

The chain combines TRBV4-1 with TRBJ2-1, with 9 bases aligning to TRBD1. Per the germline V gene, CDR1 is MGHRA and CDR2 is YSYEKL. V lost 0 bases to trimming and J lost 8 bases; unmatched junction nucleotides: 5. The length of the CDR3 is 15 residues. The CDR3 DNA is TGCGCCAGCAGCCAAGAGGGACAGGGCTTCGATGAGCAGTTCTTC. As protein: CASSQEGQGFDEQFF.

The chain combines TRBV30 with TRBJ1-2, with TRBD1 as a possible D gene (5 bases). Germline lookup yields CDR1 GTSNPN and CDR2 SVGIG (reference sequence). CDR3 length: 12 residues. Trimming cost V 4 bases and J 1 base, with 7 bases left between them. CDR3: CAWTQGNYGYTF. For the CDR3, the DNA is TGTGCCTGGACCCAGGGTAACTATGGCTACACCTTC.

This clone has just one count. The chain joins TRBV6-6 to TRBJ2-5; maybe TRBD2 (7 bases). Germline V gene data show CDR1 as MNHNY and CDR2 as SVGAGI (reference sequence). CDR3 length equals 14 residues. Trimming took 7 bases from V and 5 from J, leaving 17 bases between them. The chain's CDR3 is CASTPPGGLETQYF. CDR3 nucleotide sequence: TGTGCCAGCACCCCCCCCGGGGGGCTGGAGACCCAGTACTTC.

The V call is TRBV29-1, the J call TRBJ2-3; D gene unclear. The germline V gene encodes CDR1 SQVTM and CDR2 ANQGSEA. The CDR3 runs 13 residues. V was cut by 5 bases and J by 0 bases, with 9 bases left in between. The CDR3 reads CSVSGRSTDTQYF. For the CDR3, the DNA is TGCAGCGTTTCTGGTCGGAGCACAGATACGCAGTATTTT.